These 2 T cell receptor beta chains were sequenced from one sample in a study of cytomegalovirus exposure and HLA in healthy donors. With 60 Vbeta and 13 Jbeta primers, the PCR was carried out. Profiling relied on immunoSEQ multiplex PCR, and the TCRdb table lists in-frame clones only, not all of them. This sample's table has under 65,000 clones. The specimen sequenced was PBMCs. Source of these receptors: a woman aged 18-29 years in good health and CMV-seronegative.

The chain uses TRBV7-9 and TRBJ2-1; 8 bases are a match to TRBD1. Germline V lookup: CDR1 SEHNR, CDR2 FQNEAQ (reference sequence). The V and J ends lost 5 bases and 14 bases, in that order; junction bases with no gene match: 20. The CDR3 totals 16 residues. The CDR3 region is CASSDWGRQGAPEEFF. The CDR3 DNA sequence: TGTGCCAGCAGCGACTGGGGTCGCCAGGGGGCGCCCGAGGAGTTCTTC.

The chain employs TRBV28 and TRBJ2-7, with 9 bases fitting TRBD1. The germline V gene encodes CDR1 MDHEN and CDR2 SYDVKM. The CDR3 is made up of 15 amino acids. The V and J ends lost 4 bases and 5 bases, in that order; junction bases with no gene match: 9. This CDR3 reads CASSSSGTGINEQYF. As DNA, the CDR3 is TGTGCCAGCAGTTCCTCCGGGACAGGGATCAACGAGCAGTACTTC.